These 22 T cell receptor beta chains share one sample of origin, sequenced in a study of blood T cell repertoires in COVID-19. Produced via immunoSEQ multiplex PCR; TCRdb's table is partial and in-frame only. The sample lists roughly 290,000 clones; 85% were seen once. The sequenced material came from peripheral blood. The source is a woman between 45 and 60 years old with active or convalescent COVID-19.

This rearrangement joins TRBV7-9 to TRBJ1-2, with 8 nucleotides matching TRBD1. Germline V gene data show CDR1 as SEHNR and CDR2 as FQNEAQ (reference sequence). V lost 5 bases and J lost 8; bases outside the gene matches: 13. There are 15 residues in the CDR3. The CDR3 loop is CASSLSLTGEGGYTF. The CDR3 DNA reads TGTGCCAGCAGCCTGTCGTTGACAGGGGAAGGCGGCTACACCTTC.

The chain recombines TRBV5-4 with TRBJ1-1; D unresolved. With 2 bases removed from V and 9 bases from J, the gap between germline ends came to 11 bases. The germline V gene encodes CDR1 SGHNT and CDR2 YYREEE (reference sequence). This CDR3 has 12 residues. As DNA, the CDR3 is TGTGCCAGCAGCTTTGAGCGTAGCCAAGCTTTCTTT. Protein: CASSFERSQAFF.

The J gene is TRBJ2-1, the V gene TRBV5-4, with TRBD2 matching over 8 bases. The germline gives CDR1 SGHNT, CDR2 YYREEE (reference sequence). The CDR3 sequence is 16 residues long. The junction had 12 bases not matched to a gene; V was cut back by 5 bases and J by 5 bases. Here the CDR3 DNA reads TGTGCCAGCAGGGCGTCCGGGACTAGTTTCCACAATGAGCAGTTCTTC. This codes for CASRASGTSFHNEQFF.

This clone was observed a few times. Here the CDR3 DNA reads TGTGCCAGCAGCCCCGTGGGCAGGGGCACTGAAGCTTTCTTT. This encodes CASSPVGRGTEAFF. This chain uses TRBV4-2 with TRBJ1-1; a weak D match, TRBD1 (6 bases). Germline CDR1 reads LGHNA; CDR2 reads YNFKEQ. The CDR3 covers 14 residues. V was shortened by 4 bases and J by 4 bases, with 13 bases between the two germline ends.

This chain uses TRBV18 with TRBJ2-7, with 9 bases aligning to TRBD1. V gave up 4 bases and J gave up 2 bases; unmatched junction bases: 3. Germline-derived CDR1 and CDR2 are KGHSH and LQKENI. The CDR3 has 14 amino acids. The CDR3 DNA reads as TGTGCCAGCTCACGCGGGACAGGGACCTACGAGCAGTACTTC. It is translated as CASSRGTGTYEQYF. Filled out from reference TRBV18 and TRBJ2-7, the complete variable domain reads NAGVMQNPRHLVRRRGQEARLRCSPMKGHSHVYWYRQLPEEGLKFMVYLQKENIIDESGMPKERFSAEFPKEGPSILRIQQVVRGDSAAYFCASSRGTGTYEQYFGPGTRLTVT.

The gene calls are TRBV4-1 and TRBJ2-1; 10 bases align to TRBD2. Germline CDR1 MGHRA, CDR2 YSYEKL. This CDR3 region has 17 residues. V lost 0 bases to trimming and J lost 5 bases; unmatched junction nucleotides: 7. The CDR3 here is CASSQDSGLAANNEQFF. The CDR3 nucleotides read TGCGCCAGCAGCCAAGATAGCGGACTAGCGGCAAACAATGAGCAGTTCTTC.

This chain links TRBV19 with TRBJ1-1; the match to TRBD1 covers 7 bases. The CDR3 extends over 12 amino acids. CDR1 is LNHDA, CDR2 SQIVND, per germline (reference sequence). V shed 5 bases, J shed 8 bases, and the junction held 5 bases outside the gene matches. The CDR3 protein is CASSAWTGEAFF. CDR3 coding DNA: TGTGCCAGTAGTGCCTGGACAGGCGAAGCTTTCTTT.

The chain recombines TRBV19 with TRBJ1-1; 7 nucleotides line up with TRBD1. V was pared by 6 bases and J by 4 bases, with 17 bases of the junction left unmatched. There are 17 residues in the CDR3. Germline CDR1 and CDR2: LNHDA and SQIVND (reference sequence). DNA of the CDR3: TGTGCCAGTAGCTTCCAATACAGGGGTGGCCTAACCACTGAAGCTTTCTTT. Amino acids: CASSFQYRGGLTTEAFF. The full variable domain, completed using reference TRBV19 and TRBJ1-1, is DGGITQSPKYLFRKEGQNVTLSCEQNLNHDAMYWYRQDPGQGLRLIYYSQIVNDFQKGDIAEGYSVSREKKESFPLTVTSAQKNPTAFYLCASSFQYRGGLTTEAFFGQGTRLTVV.

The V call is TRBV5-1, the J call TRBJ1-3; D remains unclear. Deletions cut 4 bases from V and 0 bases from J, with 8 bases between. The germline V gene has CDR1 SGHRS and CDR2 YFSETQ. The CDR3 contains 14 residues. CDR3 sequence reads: CASSDTLSGNTIYF. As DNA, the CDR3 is TGCGCCAGCAGCGACACTCTCTCTGGAAACACCATATATTTT.

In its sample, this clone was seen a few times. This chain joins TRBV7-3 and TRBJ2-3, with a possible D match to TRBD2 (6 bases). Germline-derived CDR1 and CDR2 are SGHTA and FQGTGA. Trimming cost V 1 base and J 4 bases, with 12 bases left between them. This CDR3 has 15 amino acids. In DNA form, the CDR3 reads TGTGCCAGCAGCTTAATGGGCGGGAACGCAGATACGCAGTATTTT. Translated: CASSLMGGNADTQYF.

The CDR3 sequence: CAISGDRDNSPLHF. In DNA, the CDR3 is TGTGCCATCAGTGGGGACAGGGATAATTCACCCCTCCACTTT. The gene calls are TRBV10-3 and TRBJ1-6; the match to TRBD1 covers 9 bases. Trimming at V came to 4 bases and at J to 5 bases, leaving 0 bases not matched to a gene. The CDR3 spans 14 residues. Germline V lookup: CDR1 ENHRY, CDR2 SYGVKD.

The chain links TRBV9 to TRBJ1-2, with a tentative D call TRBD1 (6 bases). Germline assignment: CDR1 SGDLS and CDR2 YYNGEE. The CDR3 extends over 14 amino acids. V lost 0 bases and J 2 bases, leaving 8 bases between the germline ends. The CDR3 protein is CASSVGGQNYGYTF. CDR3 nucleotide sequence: TGTGCCAGCAGCGTAGGAGGACAGAACTATGGCTACACCTTC.

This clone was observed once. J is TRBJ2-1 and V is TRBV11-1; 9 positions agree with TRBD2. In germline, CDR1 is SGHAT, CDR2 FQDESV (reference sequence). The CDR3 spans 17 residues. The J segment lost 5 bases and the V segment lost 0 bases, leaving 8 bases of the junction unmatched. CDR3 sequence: CASSLAVVAGVDNEQFF. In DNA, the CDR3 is TGTGCCAGCAGCTTAGCAGTGGTAGCGGGAGTTGACAATGAGCAGTTCTTC.

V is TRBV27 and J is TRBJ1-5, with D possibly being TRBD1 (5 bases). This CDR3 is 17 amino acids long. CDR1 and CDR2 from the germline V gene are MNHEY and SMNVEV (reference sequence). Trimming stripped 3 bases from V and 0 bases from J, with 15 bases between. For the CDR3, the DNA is TGTGCCAGCAGTTTCGCGGGACCGCCTTATAGCAATCAGCCCCAGCATTTT. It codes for CASSFAGPPYSNQPQHF.

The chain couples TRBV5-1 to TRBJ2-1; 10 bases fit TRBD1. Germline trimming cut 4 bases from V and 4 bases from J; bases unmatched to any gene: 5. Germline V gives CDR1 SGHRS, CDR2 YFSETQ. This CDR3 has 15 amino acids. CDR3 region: CASSARDRGYNEQFF. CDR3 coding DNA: TGCGCCAGCAGCGCCCGGGACAGGGGTTACAATGAGCAGTTCTTC.

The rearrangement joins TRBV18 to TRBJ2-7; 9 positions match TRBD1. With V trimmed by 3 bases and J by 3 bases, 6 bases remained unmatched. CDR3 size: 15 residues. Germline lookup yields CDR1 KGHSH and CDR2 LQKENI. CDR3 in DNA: TGTGCCAGCTCACCGCTCGGGACAGGGAGCTACGAGCAGTACTTC. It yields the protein CASSPLGTGSYEQYF.

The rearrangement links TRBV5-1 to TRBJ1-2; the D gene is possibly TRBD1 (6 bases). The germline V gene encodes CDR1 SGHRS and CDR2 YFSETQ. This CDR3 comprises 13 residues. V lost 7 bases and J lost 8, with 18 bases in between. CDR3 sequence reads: CASGITGKDGYTF. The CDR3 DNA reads TGCGCCAGCGGTATTACAGGGAAAGACGGCTACACCTTC.

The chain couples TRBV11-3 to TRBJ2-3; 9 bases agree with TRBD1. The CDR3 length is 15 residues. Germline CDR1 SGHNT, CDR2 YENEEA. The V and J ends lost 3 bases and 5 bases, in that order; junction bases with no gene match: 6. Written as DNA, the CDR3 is TGTGCCAGCAGCTTCGGACAGGGGACAGGAGATACGCAGTATTTT. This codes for CASSFGQGTGDTQYF.

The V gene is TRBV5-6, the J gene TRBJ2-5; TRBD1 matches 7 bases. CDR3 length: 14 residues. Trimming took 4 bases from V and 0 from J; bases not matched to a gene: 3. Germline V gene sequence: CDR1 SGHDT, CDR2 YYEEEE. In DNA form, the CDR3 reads TGTGCCAGCAGCCCAGACAGGGACCAAGAGACCCAGTACTTC. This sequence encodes CASSPDRDQETQYF. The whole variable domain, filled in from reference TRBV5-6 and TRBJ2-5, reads DAGVTQSPTHLIKTRGQQVTLRCSPKSGHDTVSWYQQALGQGPQFIFQYYEEEERQRGNFPDRFSGHQFPNYSSELNVNALLLGDSALYLCASSPDRDQETQYFGPGTRLLVL.

The CDR3 reads CASSSLYEQYF. As DNA, the CDR3 is TGTGCCAGCAGCTCCCTTTACGAGCAGTACTTC. This sequence joins TRBV3-1 (or the pseudogene TRBV3-2) and TRBJ2-7; D gene unclear. The CDR3 runs 11 residues. With 5 bases removed from V and 4 bases from J, the gap between germline ends came to 6 bases. Germline CDR1 reads LGHDT; CDR2 reads YNNKEL (reference sequence).

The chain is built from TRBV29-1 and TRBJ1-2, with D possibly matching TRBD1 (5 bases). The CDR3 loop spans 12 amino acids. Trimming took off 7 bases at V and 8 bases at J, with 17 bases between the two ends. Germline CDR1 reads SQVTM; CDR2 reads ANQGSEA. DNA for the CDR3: TGCAGCGCCGGCCGCCAGGGATGGGGCTACACCTTC. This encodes CSAGRQGWGYTF.

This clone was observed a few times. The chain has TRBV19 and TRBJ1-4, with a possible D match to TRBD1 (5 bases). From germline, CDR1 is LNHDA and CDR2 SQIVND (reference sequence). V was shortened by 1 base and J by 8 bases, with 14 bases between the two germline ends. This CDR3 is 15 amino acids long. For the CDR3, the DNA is TGTGCCAGTAGTATAGGGAGAATTCGGGGGGAAAAACTGTTTTTT. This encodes CASSIGRIRGEKLFF.